This is a list of T cell receptor beta chains from one sample in a study of neurological immune-mediated disorders. TCRdb fed the 5' RACE reads into MiXCR, producing one record per CDR3 protein. Of 70,000 to 90,000 distinct CDR3 sequences listed, over 4.5% are singletons. Sequenced sample: PBMCs. These receptors all stem from a woman between 55 and 75 years old with multiple sclerosis. Each CDR3 is given with its conserved first and last residue. Fields, in order: J gene, V gene, CDR3 protein.

J gene: TRBJ2-7
V gene: TRBV4-2
CDR3 protein: CASSQDLGLAGSRSYEQYF

J gene: TRBJ1-2
V gene: TRBV7-9
CDR3 protein: CASSLSGTGGSGYTF

J gene: TRBJ2-5
V gene: TRBV10-1
CDR3 protein: CASSEGLAGETQYF

J gene: TRBJ2-5
V gene: TRBV7-2
CDR3 protein: CASSLVAGGPWETQYF

J gene: TRBJ1-5
V gene: TRBV4-1
CDR3 protein: CASSQDRGLWTQHF

J gene: TRBJ1-5
V gene: TRBV20-1
CDR3 protein: CSASHPGIGQPQHF

J gene: TRBJ2-1
V gene: TRBV9
CDR3 protein: CASSDRAYNEQFF

J gene: TRBJ2-1
V gene: TRBV5-1
CDR3 protein: CASSSEPGLAEQFF

J gene: TRBJ1-6
V gene: TRBV28
CDR3 protein: CASSLPREKSDSPLHF

J gene: TRBJ2-1
V gene: TRBV5-1
CDR3 protein: CASSPNSGSYNEQFF

J gene: TRBJ2-7
V gene: TRBV3-1
CDR3 protein: CASSESTSYEQYF

J gene: TRBJ2-7
V gene: TRBV5-5
CDR3 protein: CASSRDSYEQYF

J gene: TRBJ2-7
V gene: TRBV7-9
CDR3 protein: CASRPGATYEQYF

J gene: TRBJ1-2
V gene: TRBV5-1
CDR3 protein: CASSFGDRTYGYTF

J gene: TRBJ2-5
V gene: TRBV5-1
CDR3 protein: CASSLGGAEETQYF

J gene: TRBJ2-7
V gene: TRBV5-1
CDR3 protein: CASSLAGQGSWEQYF

J gene: TRBJ2-1
V gene: TRBV20-1
CDR3 protein: CSARGGTAPPSYNEQFF

J gene: TRBJ1-5
V gene: TRBV20-1
CDR3 protein: CSASPVQGAQNQPQHF

J gene: TRBJ1-2
V gene: TRBV12-3/TRBV12-4
CDR3 protein: CASSAIPSYGYTF

J gene: TRBJ2-3
V gene: TRBV20-1
CDR3 protein: CSAPNLEGRTDTQYF

J gene: TRBJ2-7
V gene: TRBV2
CDR3 protein: CASSDDRGGEQYF

J gene: TRBJ1-4
V gene: TRBV6-1
CDR3 protein: CASNPGFEEKLFF

J gene: TRBJ1-1
V gene: TRBV29-1
CDR3 protein: CSVAGGYTEAFF

J gene: TRBJ2-7
V gene: TRBV5-1
CDR3 protein: CASSAGQAGYEQYF

J gene: TRBJ2-1
V gene: TRBV20-1
CDR3 protein: CSARDQGSHYNEQFF

J gene: TRBJ1-1
V gene: TRBV5-1
CDR3 protein: CASSPTTGTNTEAFF

J gene: TRBJ2-7
V gene: TRBV5-1
CDR3 protein: CASGWDRGYEQYF

J gene: TRBJ2-7
V gene: TRBV12-3/TRBV12-4
CDR3 protein: CASSLGGPYEQYF

J gene: TRBJ2-1
V gene: TRBV5-1
CDR3 protein: CASSLAEWGLRDKAYF

J gene: TRBJ1-5
V gene: TRBV29-1
CDR3 protein: CSVVPPQLRLDQPQHF

J gene: TRBJ2-1
V gene: TRBV5-6
CDR3 protein: CASSYQGARSYNEQFF

J gene: TRBJ1-5
V gene: TRBV5-1
CDR3 protein: CASSLAGGRNQPQHF

J gene: TRBJ2-1
V gene: TRBV5-1
CDR3 protein: CASSYGPGQGYNEQFF

J gene: TRBJ2-1
V gene: TRBV6-6
CDR3 protein: CASFLAGGNNEQFF

J gene: TRBJ1-2
V gene: TRBV3-1
CDR3 protein: CASSPGQRYGYTF

J gene: TRBJ1-2
V gene: TRBV12-3/TRBV12-4
CDR3 protein: CASSPNDWDRGNYGYTF

J gene: TRBJ2-1
V gene: TRBV18
CDR3 protein: CASSPRASGGAREQFF

J gene: TRBJ2-6
V gene: TRBV24-1
CDR3 protein: CATSDGGGGSGANVLTF

J gene: TRBJ1-2
V gene: TRBV29-1
CDR3 protein: CSVSQGTGYGYTF

J gene: TRBJ2-1
V gene: TRBV5-6
CDR3 protein: CASSLVGGSDEQFF

J gene: TRBJ2-5
V gene: TRBV29-1
CDR3 protein: CSVQGAGETQYF

J gene: TRBJ1-5
V gene: TRBV19
CDR3 protein: CAARDRNQPQHF

J gene: TRBJ2-1
V gene: TRBV6-6
CDR3 protein: CASTYSETRNEQFF

J gene: TRBJ2-2
V gene: TRBV20-1
CDR3 protein: CSARRQGAGELFF

J gene: TRBJ2-1
V gene: TRBV7-8
CDR3 protein: CASIREGWTGSSYNEQFF

J gene: TRBJ1-4
V gene: TRBV7-9
CDR3 protein: CASSLKAGQGYNEKLFF